The 12 T cell receptor beta chains reported below all come from one sample, sequenced in a study of cytotoxic CD8 clonotypes in ibrutinib-treated CLL. Assay used: immunoSEQ multiplex PCR; TCRdb lists only in-frame clones, some missing. The table includes some 130,000 clones, approximately 85% detected once. The sample was PBMCs, taken after 24 months of ibrutinib treatment. The receptor source for this set is a human donor with chronic lymphocytic leukemia.

The chain employs TRBV28 and TRBJ2-7, with D perhaps matching TRBD2 (6 bases). This CDR3 is built from 12 residues. The V end was cut by 10 bases, the J end by 2 bases, with 12 bases between. Germline CDR1 MDHEN, CDR2 SYDVKM. CDR3 bases: TGTGCCAACTTCCGGGGGACCTACGAGCAGTACTTC. It is translated as CANFRGTYEQYF.

CDR3 residues: CASSLATGGSEKLFF. CDR3 DNA sequence: TGTGCCAGCAGCTTGGCGACAGGGGGTAGTGAAAAACTGTTTTTT. The gene calls are TRBV5-8 and TRBJ1-4, with 9 bases matching TRBD1. Germline V gives CDR1 SGHTS, CDR2 YDEGEE. V was clipped by 0 bases and J by 7 bases; unmatched bases: 4. The CDR3 consists of 15 residues.

V and J are TRBV28 and TRBJ2-7; 7 bases fit TRBD2. Looked up from germline, CDR1 is MDHEN and CDR2 is SYDVKM. The length of the CDR3 is 12 residues. V lost 7 bases, J lost 3 bases, and 3 bases stayed unmatched. CDR3 in amino acids: CASIGLGYEQYF. The CDR3, as DNA: TGTGCCAGCATTGGACTAGGCTACGAGCAGTACTTC.

This sequence joins TRBV9 and TRBJ1-5; D possibly corresponds to TRBD1 (5 bases). The CDR3 totals 14 residues. Germline loops: CDR1 SGDLS, CDR2 YYNGEE. Trimming took off 0 bases at V and 4 bases at J, with 8 bases between the two ends. The CDR3 DNA reads TGTGCCAGCAGCGTAGGGGCAGGGAATCAGCCCCAGCATTTT. It specifies CASSVGAGNQPQHF.

V and J are TRBV27 and TRBJ1-5; maybe TRBD1 (5 bases). Trimming removed 1 base from V and 3 bases from J, with 16 bases in between. Germline CDR1 reads MNHEY; CDR2 reads SMNVEV (reference sequence). The CDR3 runs to 17 residues. CDR3 in amino acids: CASSLFPPDSPNQPQHF. In DNA, the CDR3 is TGTGCCAGCAGTTTATTCCCCCCCGACAGCCCCAATCAGCCCCAGCATTTT.

The chain recombines TRBV10-3 with TRBJ1-2; TRBD1 is a possible D gene (5 bases). Germline V gene lookup returns CDR1 ENHRY and CDR2 SYGVKD. V gave up 0 bases and J gave up 4 bases, with 15 bases separating them. The CDR3 runs to 16 residues. As DNA, the CDR3 is TGTGCCATCAGTGAGTCAGGTGGGGTAGGGGTCTATGGCTACACCTTC. Amino acids: CAISESGGVGVYGYTF.

The V and J genes are TRBV19 and TRBJ1-5; TRBD1 matches 10 bases. The CDR3 is 16 residues long. Per the germline V gene, CDR1 is LNHDA and CDR2 is SQIVND (reference sequence). The junction had 8 bases not matched to a gene; V was cut back by 3 bases and J by 6 bases. DNA for the CDR3: TGTGCCAGTAGTATTCCAGGACAGGGGGGCGGTCAGCCCCAGCATTTT. Amino acids: CASSIPGQGGGQPQHF.

The chain employs TRBV7-2 and TRBJ1-1; 12 bases fit TRBD1. Germline V gene data show CDR1 as SGHTA and CDR2 as FQGNSA. Unmatched junction bases numbered 10, after V lost 5 bases and J lost 6 bases. The CDR3 contains 16 residues. The CDR3 is CASSPRSGTGGSEAFF. DNA of the CDR3: TGTGCCAGCAGCCCCCGAAGCGGGACAGGGGGCTCTGAAGCTTTCTTT.

This rearrangement joins TRBV9 to TRBJ2-3, with 14 bases fitting TRBD2. CDR3 length equals 19 residues. Per germline, CDR1 SGDLS and CDR2 YYNGEE. V was pared by 3 bases and J by 0 bases, with 9 bases of the junction left unmatched. The chain's CDR3 is CASSEGTSGGGGSTDTQYF. The CDR3 region has the DNA TGTGCCAGCAGCGAGGGGACTAGCGGGGGAGGTGGTAGCACAGATACGCAGTATTTT. Filled out from reference TRBV9 and TRBJ2-3, the complete variable domain reads DSGVTQTPKHLITATGQRVTLRCSPRSGDLSVYWYQQSLDQGLQFLIQYYNGEERAKGNILERFSAQQFPDLHSELNLSSLELGDSALYFCASSEGTSGGGGSTDTQYFGPGTRLTVL.

As concerns this clone: One junction end does not reproduce the germline sequence, and a read error may be involved. The chain joins TRBV7-7 to TRBJ2-1; 8 bases are shared with TRBD2. From germline, CDR1 is SSHAT and CDR2 FNYEAQ (reference sequence). The CDR3 spans 15 residues. The DNA for the CDR3 is TGTGCTAGCAGCTTACTAGCGGCCTCCTACAATGAGCAGTTCTTC. It translates to CASSLLAASYNEQFF.

The rearrangement links TRBV18 to TRBJ1-4; perhaps TRBD1 as D (5 bases). In germline, CDR1 is KGHSH, CDR2 LQKENI. The CDR3 length is 13 residues. Trimming cost V 3 bases and J 6 bases, with 8 bases left between them. CDR3 sequence: CASSPQTDEKLFF. CDR3 bases: TGTGCCAGCTCACCGCAGACAGATGAAAAACTGTTTTTT.

This chain connects TRBV28 to TRBJ1-2, with 9 bases aligning to TRBD1. Germline trimming cut 3 bases from V and 4 bases from J; bases unmatched to any gene: 9. There are 16 residues in the CDR3. Germline-derived CDR1 and CDR2 are MDHEN and SYDVKM. CDR3 coding DNA: TGTGCCAGCAGTTTGGTCCTAACAGGGGGCATCTATGGCTACACCTTC. It encodes CASSLVLTGGIYGYTF.